Here is one T cell receptor beta chain with its context. The antigen is unknown. The entry originates in a study of spatial heterogeneity in lung cancer. Study details: Detected beta-chain sequences consistently exceeded alpha-chain sequences.

This CDR3 is 16 amino acids long. Germline CDR1 is DFQATT and CDR2 is SNEGSKA (reference sequence). Trimming at V came to 0 bases and at J to 4 bases, leaving 12 bases not matched to a gene. Time point given: sample taken at primary tumor resection. From tumor, nontumor lung or frozen PBMC, whole RNA was taken unsorted for sequencing. The donors, 70 to 80 patients with untreated early-stage non-small cell lung cancer, provided the samples. General study findings and limits: Ubiquitous expanded tumor TCRs showed up in blood more at resection than follow-up.

Every TCR cDNA molecule carried a tag that served as a unique molecular identifier. One entry per CDR3 protein, called by TCRdb with MiXCR from the 5' RACE reads. Of 3,000 to 4,500 distinct CDR3 sequences listed, 15% to 20% are singletons. J is TRBJ2-7 and V is TRBV20-1; TRBD2 matches at 7 bases. The sequence was collected from a male donor with early-stage non-small cell lung cancer. Sample: PBMCs, taken at surgery. The CDR3 DNA sequence: TGCAGTGCTAGAGATAAGGAAGCTAGCGGAGCGTACGAGCAGTACTTC. As protein: CSARDKEASGAYEQYF.